The present T cell receptor beta chain was sequenced within a study of blood T cell repertoires in COVID-19. Study-level information: Nucleic acid was either cDNA or gDNA, and it came from T cells, B-cell-depleted T cells, or PBMCs.

The V gene lost 3 bases and the J gene lost 2 bases, with 10 bases spanning the gap. The CDR3 has 14 amino acids. In germline, CDR1 is LNHNV, CDR2 YYDKDF (reference sequence). Libraries were prepared by immunoSEQ multiplex PCR; TCRdb keeps only in-frame clonotypes and omits some of them. This table has approximately 200,000 clones, roughly four fifths appearing once. J is TRBJ2-5 and V is TRBV15; the D gene is possibly TRBD2 (6 bases). The receptor was derived from a man aged 35-49 years who had recovered from COVID-19. Material: PBMCs or T cells enriched from blood (not recorded which). CDR3 DNA sequence: TGTGCCACCAGCAGTGCACGGGGGCAAGAGACCCAGTACTTC. This sequence encodes CATSSARGQETQYF.